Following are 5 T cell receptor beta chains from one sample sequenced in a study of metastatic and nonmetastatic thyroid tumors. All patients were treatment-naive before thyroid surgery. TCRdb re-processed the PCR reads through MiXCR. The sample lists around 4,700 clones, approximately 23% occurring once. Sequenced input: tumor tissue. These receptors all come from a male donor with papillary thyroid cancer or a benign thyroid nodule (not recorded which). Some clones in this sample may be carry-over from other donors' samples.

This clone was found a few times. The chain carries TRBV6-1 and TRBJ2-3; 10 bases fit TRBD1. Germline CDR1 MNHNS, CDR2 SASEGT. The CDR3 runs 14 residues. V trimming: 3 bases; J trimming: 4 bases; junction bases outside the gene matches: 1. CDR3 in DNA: TGTGCCAGCAGTGAGGGACAGGGGTCAGATACGCAGTATTTT. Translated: CASSEGQGSDTQYF.

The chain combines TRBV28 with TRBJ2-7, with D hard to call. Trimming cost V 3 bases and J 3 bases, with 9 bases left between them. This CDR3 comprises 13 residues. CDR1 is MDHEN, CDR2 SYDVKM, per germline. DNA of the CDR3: TGTGCCAGCAGTTTCGTGGTCCTCTACGAGCAGTACGTC. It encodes CASSFVVLYEQYV.

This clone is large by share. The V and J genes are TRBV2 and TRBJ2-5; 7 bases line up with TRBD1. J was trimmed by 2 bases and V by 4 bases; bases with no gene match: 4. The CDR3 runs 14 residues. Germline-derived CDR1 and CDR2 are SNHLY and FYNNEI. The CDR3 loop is CASSARGQQETQYF. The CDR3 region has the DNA TGTGCCAGCAGTGCTCGGGGACAGCAAGAGACCCAGTACTTC. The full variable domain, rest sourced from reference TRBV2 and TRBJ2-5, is EPEVTQTPSHQVTQMGQEVILRCVPISNHLYFYWYRQILGQKVEFLVSFYNNEISEKSEIFDDQFSVERPDGSNFTLKIRSTKLEDSAMYFCASSARGQQETQYFGPGTRLLVL.

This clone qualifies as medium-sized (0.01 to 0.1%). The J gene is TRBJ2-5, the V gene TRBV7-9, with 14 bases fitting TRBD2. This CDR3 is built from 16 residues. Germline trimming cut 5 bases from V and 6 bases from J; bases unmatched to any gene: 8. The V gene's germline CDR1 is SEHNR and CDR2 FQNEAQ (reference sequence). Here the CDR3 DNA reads TGTGCCAGCAGCCTATTCAGGACTAGCGGGAGGCAGACCCAGTACTTC. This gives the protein CASSLFRTSGRQTQYF.

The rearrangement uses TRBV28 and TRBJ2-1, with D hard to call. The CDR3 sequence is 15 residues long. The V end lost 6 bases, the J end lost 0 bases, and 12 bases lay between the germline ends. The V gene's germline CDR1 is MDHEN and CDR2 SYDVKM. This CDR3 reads CASSYGSSSYNEQFF. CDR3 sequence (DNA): TGTGCCAGCAGCTACGGTAGTAGCTCCTACAATGAGCAGTTCTTC. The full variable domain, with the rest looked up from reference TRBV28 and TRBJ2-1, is DVKVTQSSRYLVKRTGEKVFLECVQDMDHENMFWYRQDPGLGLRLIYFSYDVKMKEKGDIPEGYSVSREKKERFSLILESASTNQTSMYLCASSYGSSSYNEQFFGPGTRLTVL.